The text below deals with one TCR beta chain. The germline V gene encodes CDR1 ENHRY and CDR2 SYGVKD. V lost 5 bases and J lost 11; bases outside the gene matches: 9. The CDR3 has 14 residues. This record belongs to a study of blood T cell repertoires in COVID-19. In the original processing: From reference gene primer amplification, estimates of nucleated cell counts were derived. Clones were sequenced by immunoSEQ multiplex PCR, and TCRdb holds only the in-frame ones, with some missing. For V, J and clone size, that table is used; D and trimming come from the DNA. Among approximately 200,000 clones listed, more than 75% were seen once.

Sequenced sample: peripheral blood. The rearrangement uses TRBV10-3 and TRBJ1-6; 7 bases line up with TRBD1. The clonotype was recovered from a man aged 35 to 55 with active or convalescent COVID-19. DNA of the CDR3: TGTGCCATCAGTAATTCAGGGGGAATGCCACCCCTCCACTTT. It translates to CAISNSGGMPPLHF.